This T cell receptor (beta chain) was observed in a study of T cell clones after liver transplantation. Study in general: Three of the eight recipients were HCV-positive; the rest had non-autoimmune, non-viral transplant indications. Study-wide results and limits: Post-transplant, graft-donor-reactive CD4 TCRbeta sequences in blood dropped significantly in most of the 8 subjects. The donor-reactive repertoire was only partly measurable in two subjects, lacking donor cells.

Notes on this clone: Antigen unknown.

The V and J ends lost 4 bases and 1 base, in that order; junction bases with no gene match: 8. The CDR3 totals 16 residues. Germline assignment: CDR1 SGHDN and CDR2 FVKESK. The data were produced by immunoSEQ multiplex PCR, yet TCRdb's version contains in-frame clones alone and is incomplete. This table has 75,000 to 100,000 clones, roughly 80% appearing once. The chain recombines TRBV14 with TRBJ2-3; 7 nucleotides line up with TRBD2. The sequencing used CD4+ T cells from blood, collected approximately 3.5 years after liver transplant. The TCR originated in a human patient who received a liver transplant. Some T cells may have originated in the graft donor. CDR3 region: CASSRRLAPGTDTQYF. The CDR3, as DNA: TGTGCCAGCAGCCGCCGACTAGCACCCGGCACAGATACGCAGTATTTT.